This T cell receptor (beta chain) was recorded in a study of response to subunit inactivated influenza vaccine (dated by TCRdb to the late 2010s). As for the study more broadly: To follow how T cells responded to a trivalent subunit inactivated influenza vaccine, the researchers relied on deep quantitative profiling of the T cell receptor repertoire.

Libraries came from RT-PCR. The data were produced on an Illumina HiSeq 2500. Through fastp at Q25 and MiXCR, TCRdb rebuilt clones from the public reads, retaining in-frame beta chains. Each record represents a unique CDR3 protein, reported with the most common genes and DNA among its rows. For this sample the table gives roughly 570,000 distinct CDR3 sequences, of which about 15% were detected only once. 11% of the sample is in the top ten clones. This clonotype was found many times. The antigen it binds to is not known. No base quality values were provided; no much bigger clone lies one nucleotide off. Study-wide findings and limitations: The authors proposed that each seasonal influenza vaccination may bring in only a limited number of new T cells.

The sequence was collected from a man aged 50 to 60 who received an inactivated influenza vaccine. Donor details come from another sample of the same person, matched by shared clones. Sequences were derived from PBMCs from blood, sampled 11 to 12 days after vaccination.

The sequenced DNA: TGTGCCAGCAGCGCGGCTAGGACGTCCTGGGGCTACAATGAGCAGTTCTTC. Its protein reads: CASSAARTSWGYNEQFF. The chain is encoded by TRBV9 joined to TRBJ2-1; no D gene call is confident. V drops 3 bases and J drops 3 bases, leaving 19 bases in between. The germline V gene gives CDR1 as SGDLS and CDR2 as YYNGEE. The CDR3 holds 17 amino acids from the cysteine to the phenylalanine. Just the 51-base CDR3 DNA is kept, in frame starting at base 1.